These 14 T cell receptor beta chains share one sample of origin, sequenced in a study of response to subunit inactivated influenza vaccine. TCRdb reanalysed the RT-PCR reads using MiXCR and keeps one entry per CDR3 protein. The sample lists hundreds of thousands of distinct CDR3 sequences, 10% to 15% seen once, with about 12% in the top ten. The sample was PBMCs from blood, taken roughly 47 days after vaccination. These receptors were taken from a man aged 50 to 60 who received an inactivated influenza vaccine.

This clonotype has a count of ten or more. V and J are TRBV20-1 and TRBJ1-3; maybe TRBD1 (6 bases). Looked up from germline, CDR1 is DFQATT and CDR2 is SNEGSKA (reference sequence). CDR3 length: 15 residues. Trimming removed 2 bases at V and 6 bases at J, with 17 bases between. CDR3 protein: CSARPTDSHPNTIYF. CDR3 nucleotides: TGCAGTGCTAGACCAACGGACAGCCACCCAAACACCATATATTTT.

The V call is TRBV18, the J call TRBJ2-4; TRBD1 agrees at 7 bases. The CDR3 is 14 amino acids. V lost 6 bases to trimming and J lost 10 bases; unmatched junction nucleotides: 12. Germline assignment: CDR1 KGHSH and CDR2 LQKENI. The CDR3 DNA reads as TGTGCCAGCTCCCCAGACGACAGGGTGGGAATTCAGTACTTC. The encoded protein is CASSPDDRVGIQYF.

As concerns this clonotype: A read error may produce the germline difference seen at one junction end. This chain joins TRBV6-2 or TRBV6-3 and TRBJ2-1; 12 nucleotides line up with TRBD1. The germline CDR1 and CDR2 sequences are MNHEY and SVGEGT. The CDR3 runs 14 residues. This CDR3 is CASRGDRGHNEKFF. The CDR3 nucleotides read TGTGCCAGCAGGGGGGACAGGGGGCACAATGAGAAGTTCTTC.

In its sample, this clonotype was seen a few times. This sequence joins TRBV6-6 and TRBJ2-5; D remains unclear. Trimming removed 2 bases at V and 2 bases at J, with 6 bases between. CDR3 size: 13 residues. From germline, CDR1 is MNHNY and CDR2 SVGAGI (reference sequence). The CDR3 region is CASSYLLQETQYF. The CDR3 DNA sequence: TGTGCCAGCAGTTACCTACTTCAAGAGACCCAGTACTTC.

This clonotype was counted between two and nine times. The chain has TRBV11-2 and TRBJ2-7; the D gene is possibly TRBD2 (6 bases). The CDR3 spans 13 residues. The V gene lost 1 base and the J gene lost 9 bases, with 13 bases spanning the gap. CDR1 SGHAT and CDR2 FQNNGV come from the germline V gene. The CDR3 reads CASSLAGESSQYF. The DNA for the CDR3 is TGTGCCAGCAGCTTAGCGGGAGAAAGTTCGCAGTACTTC.

This clonotype was seen repeatedly, ten times or more. The chain couples TRBV13 to TRBJ2-5; D is possibly TRBD1 (6 bases). The V gene lost 6 bases and the J gene lost 0 bases, with 14 bases spanning the gap. CDR1 PRHDT and CDR2 FYEKMQ come from the germline V gene (reference sequence). The CDR3 spans 15 residues. The CDR3 sequence is CASRWLGDNQETQYF. The CDR3 region has the DNA TGTGCCAGCAGATGGCTAGGGGACAACCAAGAGACCCAGTACTTC.

The chain joins TRBV24-1 to TRBJ1-1; D possibly corresponds to TRBD1 (6 bases). Germline lookup yields CDR1 KGHDR and CDR2 SFDVKD. The V end lost 5 bases, the J end lost 0 bases, and 6 bases lay between the germline ends. The CDR3 has 13 amino acids. CDR3 in amino acids: CATSGTVNTEAFF. As DNA, the CDR3 is TGTGCCACCAGTGGGACAGTGAACACTGAAGCTTTCTTT.

The chain has TRBV20-1 and TRBJ2-5, with D tentatively TRBD2 (5 bases). Trimming stripped 5 bases from V and 5 bases from J, with 21 bases between. The CDR3 loop spans 15 amino acids. Germline V CDR1 and CDR2: DFQATT, SNEGSKA (reference sequence). CDR3 DNA sequence: TGCAGTGCTCAAAGGGCTGCCAACTCGGGGGAGACCCAGTACTTC. This codes for CSAQRAANSGETQYF.

The chain recombines TRBV20-1 with TRBJ2-1; the match to TRBD1 covers 9 bases. With 1 base clipped from V and 7 bases from J, the junction kept 8 bases outside the gene matches. CDR3 length equals 15 residues. In germline, CDR1 is DFQATT, CDR2 SNEGSKA (reference sequence). The CDR3 coding sequence is TGCAGTGCTAGAGTTCCGGACAGGGGTCTGAATGAGCAGTTCTTC. Translation gives CSARVPDRGLNEQFF.

This chain connects TRBV11-2 to TRBJ2-1, with 7 bases lining up with TRBD2. V trimming: 3 bases; J trimming: 0 bases; junction bases outside the gene matches: 11. There are 18 residues in the CDR3. Germline V lookup: CDR1 SGHAT, CDR2 FQNNGV. CDR3 protein: CASSLRYLGGSSYNEQFF. For the CDR3, the DNA is TGTGCCAGCAGCTTGAGGTACCTCGGCGGGAGCTCCTACAATGAGCAGTTCTTC.

The chain is built from TRBV6-2 or TRBV6-3 and TRBJ2-2; TRBD2 aligns across 10 bases. In germline, CDR1 is MNHEY, CDR2 SVGEGT. V trimming: 11 bases; J trimming: 2 bases; junction bases outside the gene matches: 14. The CDR3 runs 17 residues. The DNA for the CDR3 is TGTGCCGGCCATTCAGGGGGACTAGCGCTTAACACCGGGGAGCTGTTTTTT. Translating gives CAGHSGGLALNTGELFF.

The V call is TRBV7-3, the J call TRBJ1-1; D uncertain. The germline CDR1 and CDR2 sequences are SGHTA and FQGTGA. Trimming took 5 bases from V and 1 from J, leaving 14 bases between them. CDR3 length: 15 amino acids. CDR3 in DNA: TGTGCCAGCAGCCTTTCCCCGACACCGAACACTGAAGCTTTCTTT. As protein: CASSLSPTPNTEAFF. The full variable domain, rest sourced from reference TRBV7-3 and TRBJ1-1, is GAGVSQTPSNKVTEKGKYVELRCDPISGHTALYWYRQSLGQGPEFLIYFQGTGAADDSGLPNDRFFAVRPEGSVSTLKIQRTERGDSAVYLCASSLSPTPNTEAFFGQGTRLTVV.

This CDR3 is CASSLAGFGTHEQYF. The CDR3 coding sequence is TGTGCCAGCAGCTTAGCTGGGTTTGGGACCCACGAGCAGTACTTC. The chain has TRBV7-2 and TRBJ2-7; D tentatively fits TRBD1 or TRBD2 (5 bases each). The CDR3 is 15 amino acids. The V gene lost 0 bases and the J gene lost 5 bases, with 14 bases spanning the gap. Germline CDR1 is SGHTA and CDR2 is FQGNSA.

This clonotype turned up a few times. The chain uses TRBV9 and TRBJ2-2; TRBD2 agrees at 7 bases. The CDR3 has 15 residues. Germline CDR1 is SGDLS and CDR2 is YYNGEE. With 6 bases clipped from V and 5 bases from J, the junction kept 10 bases outside the gene matches. CDR3 nucleotide sequence: TGTGCCAGCACTCCGGGCGGGGGTCAAACCGGGGAGCTGTTTTTT. Protein product: CASTPGGGQTGELFF.